This T cell receptor (beta chain) was observed in a study of control samples from healthy donors and cancer patients. Libraries were prepared by immunoSEQ multiplex PCR; TCRdb keeps only in-frame clonotypes and omits some of them. The table records 130,000 to 150,000 clones, about 91% of them present only once. The source of this sequence is a man aged 25-40 years in good health. Specimen: blood.

As DNA, the CDR3 is TGCAGTGCCGCCGTAGGGTATACGCAGTATTTT. Its protein product is CSAAVGYTQYF. V gene TRBV20-1 combines with J gene TRBJ2-3; D remains ambiguous. Trimming shortened V by 6 bases and J by 7 bases, and 11 bases separated the two germline ends. Per the germline V gene, CDR1 is DFQATT and CDR2 is SNEGSKA (reference sequence). The CDR3 is 11 residues long.